The rows below give T cell receptor beta chains drawn from one sample of a study of blood T cell repertoires in COVID-19. The protocol was immunoSEQ multiplex PCR, while the TCRdb copy is restricted to in-frame clones and leaves out a portion. The data contain some 290,000 clones, roughly 86% of them singletons. Sequenced material: peripheral blood. These receptors were taken from a man younger than 30 with active or convalescent COVID-19. CDR3s include the opening cysteine and the closing phenylalanine or tryptophan. The D gene is left open where the match is weak. Clone size, where shown, is once, few, many, or a class for clones that have expanded.

j_gene: TRBJ2-7; v_gene: TRBV7-2; abundance: .; d_gene: TRBD2; CDR3aa: CASSSSSGGARYEQYF; CDR3nt: TGTGCCAGCAGCTCATCTAGCGGGGGGGCTCGGTACGAGCAGTACTTC
j_gene: TRBJ2-3; v_gene: TRBV5-4; abundance: .; d_gene: TRBD2; CDR3aa: CASSLTSGSADTQYF; CDR3nt: TGTGCCAGCAGCTTGACTAGCGGGAGCGCAGATACGCAGTATTTT
j_gene: TRBJ2-2; v_gene: TRBV29-1; abundance: .; d_gene: .; CDR3aa: CSGWQGNTGELFF; CDR3nt: TGCAGCGGTTGGCAGGGGAACACCGGGGAGCTGTTTTTT
j_gene: TRBJ1-1; v_gene: TRBV9; abundance: .; d_gene: TRBD1; CDR3aa: CASSVTGGNTEAFF; CDR3nt: TGTGCCAGCAGCGTAACAGGGGGGAACACTGAAGCTTTCTTT
j_gene: TRBJ1-5; v_gene: TRBV19; abundance: .; d_gene: TRBD1; CDR3aa: CASTPGQGNQPQHF; CDR3nt: TGTGCCAGTACCCCGGGACAGGGGAACCAGCCCCAGCATTTT
j_gene: TRBJ1-1; v_gene: TRBV9; abundance: .; d_gene: .; CDR3aa: CASSVEPGGAEAFF; CDR3nt: TGTGCCAGCAGCGTAGAGCCGGGAGGGGCTGAAGCTTTCTTT
j_gene: TRBJ2-7; v_gene: TRBV27; abundance: .; d_gene: TRBD2; CDR3aa: CATRMAGVYYEQYF; CDR3nt: TGTGCCACCAGAATGGCGGGGGTTTACTACGAGCAGTACTTC
j_gene: TRBJ2-5; v_gene: TRBV5-1; abundance: .; d_gene: TRBD2; CDR3aa: CASSLRTPAPSGGRRETQYF; CDR3nt: TGCGCCAGCAGCCTTCGGACCCCAGCACCGTCGGGGGGGCGGAGGGAGACCCAGTACTTC
j_gene: TRBJ1-2; v_gene: TRBV28; abundance: .; d_gene: TRBD1; CDR3aa: CASSEGQIYGYTF; CDR3nt: TGTGCCAGCAGTGAGGGACAGATCTATGGCTACACCTTC
j_gene: TRBJ2-7; v_gene: TRBV4-2; abundance: .; d_gene: .; CDR3aa: CASSQEGRGAYPYEQYF; CDR3nt: TGTGCCAGCAGCCAAGAGGGTCGGGGGGCCTACCCCTACGAGCAGTACTTC
j_gene: TRBJ1-2; v_gene: TRBV19; abundance: .; d_gene: .; CDR3aa: CASSIRRGGVNYGYTF; CDR3nt: TGTGCCAGTAGTATAAGACGGGGAGGGGTGAACTATGGCTACACCTTC
j_gene: TRBJ2-3; v_gene: TRBV6-5; abundance: .; d_gene: .; CDR3aa: CASKGSPTDTQYF; CDR3nt: TGTGCCAGCAAAGGGAGCCCCACAGATACGCAGTATTTT
j_gene: TRBJ2-3; v_gene: TRBV9; abundance: .; d_gene: TRBD2; CDR3aa: CASSPNPTSGGSTDTQYF; CDR3nt: TGTGCCAGCAGCCCAAACCCGACTAGCGGGGGCTCCACAGATACGCAGTATTTT
j_gene: TRBJ2-5; v_gene: TRBV4-1; abundance: once; d_gene: TRBD2; CDR3aa: CASSQWEGETQYF; CDR3nt: TGCGCCAGCAGCCAGTGGGAGGGCGAGACCCAGTACTTC
j_gene: TRBJ2-1; v_gene: TRBV30; abundance: .; d_gene: .; CDR3aa: CASSRGSANEQFF; CDR3nt: TGTGCCAGCTCACGGGGTAGCGCCAATGAGCAGTTCTTC
j_gene: TRBJ1-5; v_gene: TRBV9; abundance: .; d_gene: .; CDR3aa: CASSGRGDQPQHF; CDR3nt: TGTGCCAGCAGCGGCAGGGGCGATCAGCCCCAGCATTTT
j_gene: TRBJ2-3; v_gene: TRBV6-5; abundance: .; d_gene: .; CDR3aa: CASSYRLGGDTQYF; CDR3nt: TGTGCCAGCAGTTACAGACTAGGAGGGGATACGCAGTATTTT
j_gene: TRBJ1-4; v_gene: TRBV4-1; abundance: .; d_gene: .; CDR3aa: CASSHEGVEKLFF; CDR3nt: TGCGCCAGCAGCCACGAAGGGGTCGAAAAACTGTTTTTT
j_gene: TRBJ2-7; v_gene: TRBV6-5; abundance: once; d_gene: .; CDR3aa: CASSPGNSYEQYF; CDR3nt: TGTGCCAGCAGTCCCGGGAACTCCTACGAGCAGTACTTC
j_gene: TRBJ1-3; v_gene: TRBV5-1; abundance: .; d_gene: .; CDR3aa: CASSSPSGLSGNTIYF; CDR3nt: TGCGCCAGCAGCTCCCCAAGCGGACTCTCTGGAAACACCATATATTTT
j_gene: TRBJ1-5; v_gene: TRBV18; abundance: .; d_gene: .; CDR3aa: CASSPPGGQDNQPQHF; CDR3nt: TGTGCCAGCTCACCACCTGGAGGGCAAGACAATCAGCCCCAGCATTTT
j_gene: TRBJ2-3; v_gene: TRBV5-8; abundance: .; d_gene: TRBD1; CDR3aa: CASRLPGQTTDTQYF; CDR3nt: TGTGCCAGCAGACTGCCGGGACAGACCACAGATACGCAGTATTTT
j_gene: TRBJ2-7; v_gene: TRBV10-1; abundance: .; d_gene: .; CDR3aa: CATLHQTEDYEQYF; CDR3nt: TGCGCCACCCTCCATCAGACAGAGGACTACGAGCAGTACTTC
j_gene: TRBJ2-7; v_gene: TRBV5-6; abundance: .; d_gene: .; CDR3aa: CASSLDRDEQYF; CDR3nt: TGTGCCAGCAGCTTGGACAGGGACGAGCAGTACTTC
j_gene: TRBJ2-1; v_gene: TRBV10-3; abundance: .; d_gene: TRBD2; CDR3aa: CAISDPGGGHNEQFF; CDR3nt: TGTGCCATCAGTGACCCGGGAGGAGGCCACAATGAGCAGTTCTTC
j_gene: TRBJ1-6; v_gene: TRBV7-9; abundance: .; d_gene: TRBD1; CDR3aa: CASSLTAGGGSPLHF; CDR3nt: TGTGCCAGCAGCTTAACCGCAGGGGGCGGGTCACCCCTCCACTTT
j_gene: TRBJ2-3; v_gene: TRBV15; abundance: .; d_gene: .; CDR3aa: CATSSTSGTGDTQYF; CDR3nt: TGTGCCACCAGCAGCACGTCCGGGACTGGGGATACGCAGTATTTT
j_gene: TRBJ1-4; v_gene: TRBV24-1; abundance: .; d_gene: TRBD1; CDR3aa: CATSGTGEGVGTGGRLFF; CDR3nt: TGTGCCACCAGTGGGACCGGGGAGGGTGTGGGGACAGGGGGACGACTGTTTTTT
j_gene: TRBJ2-7; v_gene: TRBV28; abundance: .; d_gene: .; CDR3aa: CASSFPGGPYEQYF; CDR3nt: TGTGCCAGCAGTTTTCCCGGCGGGCCCTACGAGCAGTACTTC
j_gene: TRBJ1-4; v_gene: TRBV28; abundance: .; d_gene: .; CDR3aa: CASSFAGGPNEKLFF; CDR3nt: TGTGCCAGCAGTTTTGCGGGAGGACCTAATGAAAAACTGTTTTTT
j_gene: TRBJ2-1; v_gene: TRBV7-8; abundance: .; d_gene: TRBD2; CDR3aa: CASSLPALADYNEQFF; CDR3nt: TGTGCCAGCAGCCTACCCGCACTAGCGGACTACAATGAGCAGTTCTTC
j_gene: TRBJ2-1; v_gene: TRBV11-2; abundance: .; d_gene: TRBD2; CDR3aa: CASSYIAGHEQFF; CDR3nt: TGTGCCAGCAGCTATATAGCGGGCCATGAGCAGTTCTTC
j_gene: TRBJ1-1; v_gene: TRBV19; abundance: .; d_gene: .; CDR3aa: CASSITRTDEAFF; CDR3nt: TGTGCCAGTAGTATAACCAGGACAGACGAAGCTTTCTTT
j_gene: TRBJ1-1; v_gene: TRBV3-1/TRBV3-2; abundance: once; d_gene: .; CDR3aa: CASSPMDRNTEAFF; CDR3nt: TGTGCCAGCAGCCCAATGGACAGGAACACTGAAGCTTTCTTT
j_gene: TRBJ1-1; v_gene: TRBV9; abundance: .; d_gene: .; CDR3aa: CASSARTYLGVSAAFF; CDR3nt: TGTGCCAGCAGCGCCAGGACTTACCTGGGAGTATCCGCAGCTTTCTTT
j_gene: TRBJ2-5; v_gene: TRBV5-1; abundance: .; d_gene: TRBD2; CDR3aa: CASSSGLAGAQETQYF; CDR3nt: TGCGCCAGCAGCTCGGGACTAGCGGGGGCACAAGAGACCCAGTACTTC
j_gene: TRBJ2-7; v_gene: TRBV23-1; abundance: few; d_gene: TRBD1; CDR3aa: CASSQPADRGLEQYF; CDR3nt: TGCGCCAGCAGTCAACCCGCTGACAGGGGGCTTGAGCAGTACTTC
j_gene: TRBJ1-2; v_gene: TRBV6-6; abundance: .; d_gene: .; CDR3aa: CASSYSPSYYTF; CDR3nt: TGTGCCAGCAGTTACTCCCCCTCTTATTACACCTTC
j_gene: TRBJ2-2; v_gene: TRBV19; abundance: .; d_gene: TRBD1; CDR3aa: CASSIGTGYPGELFF; CDR3nt: TGTGCCAGTAGTATAGGGACAGGGTATCCCGGGGAGCTGTTTTTT
j_gene: TRBJ1-2; v_gene: TRBV18; abundance: .; d_gene: .; CDR3aa: CASSPGGDYGYTF; CDR3nt: TGTGCCAGCTCACCAGGGGGGGACTATGGCTACACCTTC
j_gene: TRBJ2-7; v_gene: TRBV6-5; abundance: .; d_gene: .; CDR3aa: CASSYINEGFYEQYF; CDR3nt: TGTGCCAGCAGTTACATAAATGAGGGATTCTACGAGCAGTACTTC
j_gene: TRBJ1-4; v_gene: TRBV19; abundance: .; d_gene: TRBD1; CDR3aa: CASSTWTGDNEKLFF; CDR3nt: TGTGCCAGTAGTACCTGGACAGGGGATAATGAAAAACTGTTTTTT
j_gene: TRBJ1-1; v_gene: TRBV19; abundance: .; d_gene: .; CDR3aa: CASSTNRIINTEAFF; CDR3nt: TGTGCCAGTAGTACAAACAGGATAATTAACACTGAAGCTTTCTTT
j_gene: TRBJ2-7; v_gene: TRBV7-9; abundance: once; d_gene: .; CDR3aa: CASSLAKQNYEQYF; CDR3nt: TGTGCCAGCAGCTTAGCGAAACAGAACTACGAGCAGTACTTC
j_gene: TRBJ2-7; v_gene: TRBV5-1; abundance: .; d_gene: .; CDR3aa: CASSLERGGEQYF; CDR3nt: TGCGCCAGCAGCTTGGAAAGGGGGGGCGAGCAGTACTTC
j_gene: TRBJ2-3; v_gene: TRBV11-3; abundance: .; d_gene: TRBD1; CDR3aa: CASSSRTGTRSDTQYF; CDR3nt: TGTGCCAGCAGCTCTAGGACAGGAACCCGATCAGATACGCAGTATTTT
j_gene: TRBJ2-1; v_gene: TRBV19; abundance: .; d_gene: .; CDR3aa: CASSPAQVMRNEQFF; CDR3nt: TGTGCCAGTAGTCCCGCACAGGTAATGAGGAATGAGCAGTTCTTC
j_gene: TRBJ2-2; v_gene: TRBV2; abundance: .; d_gene: .; CDR3aa: CASSDESGELFF; CDR3nt: TGTGCCAGCAGTGATGAGTCCGGGGAGCTGTTTTTT
j_gene: TRBJ1-1; v_gene: TRBV30; abundance: .; d_gene: .; CDR3aa: CAWTFTRNTEAFF; CDR3nt: TGTGCCTGGACCTTTACACGGAACACTGAAGCTTTCTTT
j_gene: TRBJ1-2; v_gene: TRBV19; abundance: .; d_gene: .; CDR3aa: CASSMGRLSHGYTF; CDR3nt: TGTGCCAGTAGTATGGGCCGCTTGTCACATGGCTACACCTTC
j_gene: TRBJ1-1; v_gene: TRBV19; abundance: .; d_gene: TRBD1; CDR3aa: CASRGQAGAFF; CDR3nt: TGTGCCAGTAGAGGACAGGCTGGAGCTTTCTTT
j_gene: TRBJ1-4; v_gene: TRBV5-6; abundance: .; d_gene: .; CDR3aa: CASSPGQLGEKLFF; CDR3nt: TGTGCCAGCAGCCCTGGACAGTTAGGCGAAAAACTGTTTTTT
j_gene: TRBJ1-1; v_gene: TRBV5-5; abundance: .; d_gene: .; CDR3aa: CASSTADAALLNTEAFF; CDR3nt: TGTGCCAGCAGCACCGCGGATGCAGCCCTTTTGAACACTGAAGCTTTCTTT
j_gene: TRBJ2-3; v_gene: TRBV11-3; abundance: .; d_gene: .; CDR3aa: CASSLGGDTQYF; CDR3nt: TGTGCCAGCAGCTTAGGAGGGGATACGCAGTATTTT
j_gene: TRBJ1-6; v_gene: TRBV12-5; abundance: .; d_gene: TRBD1; CDR3aa: CASASLVAGGSNSPLHF; CDR3nt: TGTGCTAGTGCCTCCTTGGTGGCAGGGGGTTCCAATTCACCCCTCCACTTT
j_gene: TRBJ2-5; v_gene: TRBV3-1/TRBV3-2; abundance: .; d_gene: TRBD2; CDR3aa: CASSQGGLAKDWETQYF; CDR3nt: TGTGCCAGCAGCCAAGGGGGACTAGCGAAGGATTGGGAGACCCAGTACTTC
j_gene: TRBJ1-5; v_gene: TRBV3-1/TRBV3-2; abundance: .; d_gene: .; CDR3aa: CASSQDRTPRGQPQHF; CDR3nt: TGTGCCAGCAGCCAAGATCGAACCCCGCGGGGGCAGCCCCAGCATTTT